This T cell receptor beta chain was documented in a study of T cell repertoires in cytomegalovirus infection. General study findings and limits: The cumulative frequency of public TCR beta families identified carriers of CMV plus the relevant HLA. HLA-C-restricted CMV clonotypes gave the most frequent clonotype in two of eight donors.

The CDR3 extends over 15 amino acids. Germline CDR1 reads SNHLY; CDR2 reads FYNNEI. Trimming left V 6 bases short and J 4 bases short, with 15 bases between. TCRdb processed the reads anew with MiXCR; each CDR3 protein has one entry. The sample carries 450,000 to 600,000 distinct CDR3 sequences, 11% recorded once. This clonotype showed up many times. Its target is not known. This clonotype originated in a human donor in good health (CMV status not recorded). Some clones in this sample may be carry-over from other donors' samples. The chain joins TRBV2 to TRBJ1-4, with unresolved D. The sequencing sample was made of PBMCs. The CDR3 DNA is TGTGCCAGCAGCCGGGAGCCGTCCCTTAATGAAAAACTGTTTTTT. Its protein is CASSREPSLNEKLFF.